Listed here are 28 T cell receptor beta chains from one sample, sequenced in a study of blood T cell repertoires in COVID-19. Some clones are missing from TCRdb's copy, which holds only in-frame ones; the method was immunoSEQ multiplex PCR. Here the sample spans some 230,000 clones, about 80% being singletons. Sequencing was carried out using PBMCs or T cells enriched from blood (not recorded which). The receptors were sampled from a woman aged 40 to 55 with acute COVID-19.

The genes are TRBV2 and TRBJ1-2; 7 nucleotides line up with TRBD1. Trimming at V came to 7 bases and at J to 4 bases, leaving 9 bases not matched to a gene. CDR3 size: 14 residues. CDR1 SNHLY and CDR2 FYNNEI come from the germline V gene. CDR3 region: CASNGGGPGYGYTF. The CDR3 DNA reads as TGTGCCAGCAACGGAGGGGGCCCGGGCTATGGCTACACCTTC.

The chain is built from TRBV11-2 and TRBJ1-3, with TRBD1 matching over 8 bases. V shed 5 bases and J 0 bases; nucleotides not matched to a gene: 3. This CDR3 spans 15 amino acids. In germline, CDR1 is SGHAT, CDR2 FQNNGV. CDR3 nucleotides: TGTGCCAGCAGCCCGACAGGGGCCTCTGGAAACACCATATATTTT. Its protein product is CASSPTGASGNTIYF.

The chain couples TRBV12-3 or TRBV12-4 to TRBJ1-2, with no clear D. Trimming pared 3 bases from V and 5 bases from J, leaving 10 bases between. CDR3 size: 13 residues. CDR3 in DNA: TGTGCCAGCAGTTTGGCAGCGGGGTATGGCTACACCTTC. This encodes CASSLAAGYGYTF.

This chain links TRBV7-8 with TRBJ1-2; D is ambiguous. Between the trimmed V and J ends, which lost 2 bases and 7 bases, there was a span of 11 bases. Germline CDR1 is SGHVS and CDR2 is FQNEAQ. This CDR3 has 13 residues. The CDR3 protein is CASSLREGAGYTF. The CDR3 DNA reads TGTGCCAGCAGCTTACGTGAGGGCGCTGGCTACACCTTC.

The chain employs TRBV19 and TRBJ2-1; tentatively, D is TRBD2 (5 bases). Trimming removed 4 bases from V and 0 bases from J, with 7 bases in between. The CDR3 sequence is 14 residues long. Germline loops: CDR1 LNHDA, CDR2 SQIVND (reference sequence). Here the CDR3 DNA reads TGTGCCAGTAGTAGAGCGGCCTCCTACAATGAGCAGTTCTTC. Residues: CASSRAASYNEQFF.

The chain employs TRBV5-4 and TRBJ2-3; 11 bases are a match to TRBD1. The germline gives CDR1 SGHNT, CDR2 YYREEE (reference sequence). V gave up 6 bases and J gave up 3 bases; unmatched junction bases: 6. CDR3 length: 15 amino acids. CDR3 region: CASMDRGRGTDTQYF. CDR3 DNA: TGTGCCAGCATGGACAGGGGGCGCGGGACAGATACGCAGTATTTT. The full variable domain, rest sourced from reference TRBV5-4 and TRBJ2-3, is ETGVTQSPTHLIKTRGQQVTLRCSSQSGHNTVSWYQQALGQGPQFIFQYYREEENGRGNFPPRFSGLQFPNYSSELNVNALELDDSALYLCASMDRGRGTDTQYFGPGTRLTVL.

This clone is labeled as medium-sized (0.01 to 0.1%). The CDR3 here is CASSLVGTASYEQYF. In DNA form, the CDR3 reads TGCGCCAGCAGCTTGGTCGGGACAGCTTCCTACGAGCAGTACTTC. The chain uses TRBV5-1 and TRBJ2-7, with 7 bases that match TRBD1. Germline lookup yields CDR1 SGHRS and CDR2 YFSETQ. The CDR3 spans 15 residues. The V gene end was trimmed by 0 bases and the J gene end by 1 base; junction bases not matched to a gene: 4.

The chain has TRBV7-9 and TRBJ2-7; 7 bases map to TRBD1. The trim removed 5 bases at V and 7 bases at J, leaving 14 bases unmatched. The CDR3 runs 15 residues. From germline, CDR1 is SEHNR and CDR2 FQNEAQ (reference sequence). The CDR3 DNA reads as TGTGCCAGCAGCCTAGAGACAGGGTACTTGAAAGAGCAGTACTTC. It codes for CASSLETGYLKEQYF.

This clone is a singleton in its sample. This sequence joins TRBV24-1 and TRBJ2-3; the D is unclear. The germline V gene encodes CDR1 KGHDR and CDR2 SFDVKD. V shed 3 bases and J shed 3 bases, with 9 bases lying between them. The CDR3 length is 14 residues. CDR3 protein: CATSDPTGTDTQYF. Here the CDR3 DNA reads TGTGCCACCAGTGATCCGACTGGGACAGATACGCAGTATTTT.

The genes are TRBV7-9 and TRBJ1-1; a weak D match, TRBD1 (6 bases). With 5 bases removed from V and 1 base from J, the gap between germline ends came to 14 bases. Germline-derived CDR1 and CDR2 are SEHNR and FQNEAQ (reference sequence). The CDR3 is 15 residues long. This CDR3 is CASSRQALENTEAFF. The CDR3 bases are TGTGCCAGCAGCCGACAGGCCCTGGAGAACACTGAAGCTTTCTTT. The full variable domain, in which reference TRBV7-9 and TRBJ1-1 provide the parts outside the CDR3, is DTGVSQNPRHKITKRGQNVTFRCDPISEHNRLYWYRQTLGQGPEFLTYFQNEAQLEKSRLLSDRFSAERPKGSFSTLEIQRTEQGDSAMYLCASSRQALENTEAFFGQGTRLTVV.

This clone was counted only a few times. The gene calls are TRBV6-1 and TRBJ2-7; TRBD1 aligns across 9 bases. CDR1 and CDR2 from the germline V gene are MNHNS and SASEGT. V lost 6 bases to trimming and J lost 5 bases; unmatched junction nucleotides: 2. This CDR3 comprises 12 residues. The CDR3 reads CASSGQGNEQYF. The CDR3 DNA sequence: TGTGCCAGCAGCGGACAGGGGAACGAGCAGTACTTC.

The chain combines TRBV4-2 with TRBJ1-2, with D tentatively TRBD1 (6 bases). CDR1 and CDR2 from the germline V gene are LGHNA and YNFKEQ. V lost 1 base and J lost 2, with 8 bases in between. The CDR3 is made up of 14 amino acids. CDR3 nucleotide sequence: TGTGCCAGCAGCCAAGCTGGACAGAACTATGGCTACACCTTC. Protein sequence: CASSQAGQNYGYTF.

The chain links TRBV11-2 to TRBJ2-3, with D perhaps matching TRBD2 (5 bases). The CDR3 spans 13 residues. V lost 6 bases to trimming and J lost 4 bases, with 11 bases between them. Germline CDR1 SGHAT, CDR2 FQNNGV. The CDR3 coding sequence is TGTGCCAGCAGTAGAGGGTATTCAGATACGCAGTATTTT. It encodes CASSRGYSDTQYF.

This CDR3 reads CASSQLFGTANTEAFF. CDR3 nucleotides: TGCGCCAGCAGCCAACTATTCGGGACAGCGAACACTGAAGCTTTCTTT. The rearrangement uses TRBV4-1 and TRBJ1-1; 7 nucleotides align to TRBD1. V lost 2 bases, J lost 1 base, and 7 bases stayed unmatched. The CDR3 has 16 amino acids. CDR1 and CDR2 (germline): MGHRA, YSYEKL.

The genes are TRBV7-8 and TRBJ1-5; D gene unclear. The germline CDR1 and CDR2 sequences are SGHVS and FQNEAQ. Between the trimmed V and J ends, which lost 5 bases and 0 bases, there was a span of 17 bases. This CDR3 has 17 amino acids. As DNA, the CDR3 is TGTGCCAGCAGCCTCGAACCCCCGGGAGTTAGCAATCAGCCCCAGCATTTT. Protein sequence: CASSLEPPGVSNQPQHF.

For this clone: One end of the junction is discordant with germline, which a read error may explain. The chain joins TRBV3-1 (or the pseudogene TRBV3-2) to TRBJ1-2, with D unresolved. There are 12 residues in the CDR3. Germline V lookup: CDR1 LGHDT, CDR2 YNNKEL (reference sequence). CDR3 nucleotide sequence: TGTGCCAGCAGCCAGGGCGGGAGGGCCGGAGCTTTC. Protein product: CASSQGGRAGAF.

The chain links TRBV30 to TRBJ2-7, with 9 bases aligning to TRBD2. Germline V lookup: CDR1 GTSNPN, CDR2 SVGIG (reference sequence). With 3 bases clipped from V and 2 bases from J, the junction kept 11 bases outside the gene matches. The CDR3 loop spans 16 amino acids. CDR3 loop: CAWSRVAGDTPYEQYF. CDR3 nucleotide sequence: TGTGCCTGGAGCCGGGTAGCGGGGGACACCCCCTACGAGCAGTACTTC.

The J gene is TRBJ2-4, the V gene TRBV19; 10 bases align to TRBD1. Germline-derived CDR1 and CDR2 are LNHDA and SQIVND (reference sequence). The junction had 6 bases not matched to a gene; V was cut back by 5 bases and J by 2 bases. The CDR3 contains 16 residues. CDR3 residues: CASSDRGLTSKNIQYF. In DNA form, the CDR3 reads TGTGCCAGTAGTGACAGGGGGCTAACGTCCAAAAACATTCAGTACTTC.

The chain joins TRBV7-3 to TRBJ2-1, with TRBD2 matching over 10 bases. After removal of 1 base from V and 7 bases from J, the junction contained 16 bases not matched to a gene. This CDR3 contains 19 residues. CDR1 SGHTA and CDR2 FQGTGA come from the germline V gene. CDR3 protein: CASSLMLAGAGMSGNEQFF. The CDR3 DNA reads as TGTGCCAGCAGCTTAATGCTAGCGGGAGCAGGTATGTCGGGTAATGAGCAGTTCTTC.

The chain couples TRBV5-1 to TRBJ1-1, with D hard to call. This CDR3 is built from 14 residues. V was pared by 0 bases and J by 0 bases, with 6 bases between. From germline, CDR1 is SGHRS and CDR2 YFSETQ. The CDR3 region is CASSLDTLNTEAFF. The CDR3 DNA follows: TGCGCCAGCAGCTTGGACACGTTGAACACTGAAGCTTTCTTT. Variable domain in full (rest from reference TRBV5-1 and TRBJ1-1): KAGVTQTPRYLIKTRGQQVTLSCSPISGHRSVSWYQQTPGQGLQFLFEYFSETQRNKGNFPGRFSGRQFSNSRSEMNVSTLELGDSALYLCASSLDTLNTEAFFGQGTRLTVV.

This clone was recorded only once. The chain links TRBV11-2 to TRBJ2-6; 10 nucleotides agree with TRBD1. Germline trimming cut 1 base from V and 3 bases from J; bases unmatched to any gene: 0. Per the germline V gene, CDR1 is SGHAT and CDR2 is FQNNGV. This CDR3 is built from 16 residues. CDR3 region: CASSLGTGGGANVLTF. Written as DNA, the CDR3 is TGTGCCAGCAGCTTAGGGACAGGGGGTGGGGCCAACGTCCTGACTTTC.

The count of this clone is one. The chain carries TRBV14 and TRBJ2-5, with D perhaps matching TRBD1 (7 bases). V was clipped by 1 base and J by 4 bases, with 19 bases between them. Germline V CDR1 and CDR2: SGHDN, FVKESK. The CDR3 spans 17 residues. CDR3 nucleotides: TGTGCCAGCAGCCAAGGTTGGGCGACAGGGAGGAGAGAGACCCAGTACTTC. Protein product: CASSQGWATGRRETQYF. Full variable domain (missing parts from reference TRBV14 and TRBJ2-5): EAGVTQFPSHSVIEKGQTVTLRCDPISGHDNLYWYRRVMGKEIKFLLHFVKESKQDESGMPNNRFLAERTGGTYSTLKVQPAELEDSGVYFCASSQGWATGRRETQYFGPGTRLLVL.

The genes are TRBV9 and TRBJ2-2, with TRBD2 matching 10 bases. CDR3 length equals 16 residues. CDR1 is SGDLS and CDR2 is YYNGEE in the germline V gene. The J segment lost 4 bases and the V segment lost 4 bases, leaving 7 bases of the junction unmatched. CDR3 sequence (DNA): TGTGCCAGCAGCCCAGAGGGGACTAGCGTCACCGGGGAGCTGTTTTTT. This gives the protein CASSPEGTSVTGELFF. The entire variable domain, with the rest obtained from reference TRBV9 and TRBJ2-2, is as follows: DSGVTQTPKHLITATGQRVTLRCSPRSGDLSVYWYQQSLDQGLQFLIQYYNGEERAKGNILERFSAQQFPDLHSELNLSSLELGDSALYFCASSPEGTSVTGELFFGEGSRLTVL.

The gene calls are TRBV28 and TRBJ1-4; 9 nucleotides match TRBD1. The CDR3 loop spans 15 amino acids. V lost 10 bases and J lost 5; bases outside the gene matches: 11. Germline CDR1 is MDHEN and CDR2 is SYDVKM. CDR3 amino acids: CATKPSGTGNEKLFF. CDR3 nucleotides: TGTGCCACCAAACCCTCCGGGACAGGGAATGAAAAACTGTTTTTT.

The chain is built from TRBV28 and TRBJ2-7; TRBD1 agrees at 8 bases. Germline V gene sequence: CDR1 MDHEN, CDR2 SYDVKM. The CDR3 has 14 residues. J was trimmed by 3 bases and V by 7 bases; bases with no gene match: 8. The CDR3 protein is CASTPVTGGYEQYF. As DNA, the CDR3 is TGTGCCAGCACTCCCGTCACAGGGGGCTACGAGCAGTACTTC.

This clone was recorded a few times. The chain links TRBV6-5 to TRBJ1-5, with a possible D match to TRBD1 (5 bases). CDR1 MNHEY and CDR2 SVGAGI come from the germline V gene. CDR3 length: 15 residues. Trimming took off 6 bases at V and 3 bases at J, with 15 bases between the two ends. CDR3 nucleotides: TGTGCCAGCAGCCCCCAGTGGGGGGACAATCAGCCCCAGCATTTT. Its translation is CASSPQWGDNQPQHF.

The V call is TRBV6-4, the J call TRBJ1-5, with D tentatively TRBD1 (5 bases). The V gene's germline CDR1 is MRHNA and CDR2 SNTAGT. V lost 4 bases and J lost 4, with 14 bases in between. The CDR3 is 15 residues long. The CDR3 DNA reads as TGTGCCAGCAGTGGATGGGCGGGACCGAATCAGCCCCAGCATTTT. Encoded protein: CASSGWAGPNQPQHF.

This clone was counted a few times. The J gene is TRBJ1-1, the V gene TRBV5-8, with 10 bases lining up with TRBD1. The CDR3 is made up of 16 amino acids. J lost 4 bases, V lost 0 bases, and 6 bases had no gene match. Germline CDR1 SGHTS, CDR2 YDEGEE. CDR3: CASSLDVTGGTTEAFF. The DNA of the CDR3 is TGTGCCAGCAGCTTGGATGTGACAGGGGGCACCACTGAAGCTTTCTTT. The variable domain in full, with the rest retrieved from reference TRBV5-8 and TRBJ1-1, is EAGVTQSPTHLIKTRGQQATLRCSPISGHTSVYWYQQALGLGLQFLLWYDEGEERNRGNFPPRFSGRQFPNYSSELNVNALELEDSALYLCASSLDVTGGTTEAFFGQGTRLTVV.